This T cell receptor (beta chain) was recorded in a study of T cells and Merkel cell carcinoma outcomes. Sequenced by immunoSEQ multiplex PCR; TCRdb stores in-frame clones only, minus some. The data show 4,000 to 5,500 clones, roughly 84% seen once. V was clipped by 4 bases and J by 4 bases; unmatched bases: 6. This CDR3 has 14 residues. Germline CDR1 is SGHDT and CDR2 is YYEEEE. This sequence was found in a human donor with Merkel cell carcinoma. This chain links TRBV5-6 with TRBJ2-3, with TRBD1 matching 7 bases. Sequenced material: tumor tissue from Merkel cell carcinoma. The CDR3 region is CASSPTGPADTQYF. CDR3 in DNA: TGTGCCAGCAGCCCGACAGGGCCCGCAGATACGCAGTATTTT.